A selection of T cell receptor beta chains follows, all from one sample in a study of blood T cell repertoires in COVID-19. The assay was immunoSEQ multiplex PCR, and TCRdb's table has in-frame clones only and misses some. The table has some 71,000 clones, 80% to 90% seen once. The source material was peripheral blood. The receptors were sampled from a man aged 30 to 39 with acute or convalescent COVID-19. Each CDR3 is given with its conserved first and last residue. The order of the fields is D gene, clone size, V gene, J gene, CDR3 protein, CDR3 DNA. The D gene is left open where the match is weak. Size tells how often a clone was seen (once, few, many) or the class of an expanded clone, and some rows leave it out.

TRBD2,-,TRBV3-1/TRBV3-2,TRBJ2-7,CASGGLDSEEQYF,TGTGCCAGCGGCGGACTAGATTCTGAAGAGCAGTACTTC
TRBD1,-,TRBV6-6,TRBJ2-7,CASRHSGGNGEQYF,TGTGCCAGCAGGCATTCAGGGGGCAATGGCGAGCAGTACTTC
-,few,TRBV6-5,TRBJ2-7,CASNTRGDSSYEQYF,TGTGCCAGCAACACGCGGGGAGATTCCTCCTACGAGCAGTACTTC
-,few,TRBV9,TRBJ1-3,CASSGQVSGNTIYF,TGTGCCAGCAGCGGACAGGTATCTGGAAACACCATATATTTT
-,-,TRBV5-1,TRBJ2-5,CASSSQVGGYQETQYF,TGCGCCAGCAGCTCTCAAGTGGGCGGGTACCAAGAGACCCAGTACTTC
-,-,TRBV9,TRBJ1-2,CASSQAVGGIGYTF,TGTGCCAGCAGCCAAGCGGTCGGAGGAATTGGCTACACCTTC
-,-,TRBV12-3/TRBV12-4,TRBJ1-5,CASSYREAQPQHF,TGTGCCAGCAGTTATCGGGAGGCTCAGCCCCAGCATTTT
-,medium-sized,TRBV12-3/TRBV12-4,TRBJ2-2,CASSLGQSGELFF,TGTGCCAGCAGTCTCGGACAGAGCGGGGAGCTGTTTTTT
TRBD1,once,TRBV10-3,TRBJ1-2,CAISGQGAGGYTF,TGTGCCATCAGTGGCCAGGGGGCTGGGGGCTACACCTTC
-,-,TRBV4-2,TRBJ2-2,CASSQDPSPPRLTGELFF,TGTGCCAGCAGCCAAGATCCAAGCCCCCCTAGATTAACCGGGGAGCTGTTTTTT
TRBD1,-,TRBV30,TRBJ1-1,CAWSAKGTEDTEAFF,TGTGCCTGGAGTGCCAAGGGGACAGAGGACACTGAAGCTTTCTTT
TRBD2,-,TRBV3-1/TRBV3-2,TRBJ2-1,CASSQTGTSGHNEQFF,TGTGCCAGCAGCCAAACCGGGACTAGCGGACACAATGAGCAGTTCTTC
TRBD1,-,TRBV2,TRBJ1-1,CASSEAGRGLAEAFF,TGTGCCAGCAGTGAAGCGGGTAGGGGGCTCGCTGAAGCTTTCTTT
-,-,TRBV11-1,TRBJ2-1,CASSLLWLTSYNEQFF,TGTGCCAGCAGCTTACTCTGGCTTACATCCTACAATGAGCAGTTCTTC
-,few,TRBV6-6,TRBJ2-5,CASTQGETQYF,TGTGCCAGCACCCAGGGAGAGACCCAGTACTTC
-,-,TRBV5-1,TRBJ2-5,CASSLRLSGGRGQETQYF,TGCGCCAGCAGCTTGAGGCTTTCCGGGGGGCGAGGCCAAGAGACCCAGTACTTC
-,-,TRBV7-9,TRBJ1-2,CASSLERGGYTF,TGTGCCAGCAGCTTAGAAAGGGGAGGCTACACCTTC
TRBD1,-,TRBV11-2,TRBJ2-5,CASSMTGTVKETQYF,TGTGCCAGCAGCATGACCGGGACAGTAAAAGAGACCCAGTACTTC
-,once,TRBV6-5,TRBJ1-1,CASSPLRSVNTEAFF,TGTGCCAGCAGTCCCTTACGGTCCGTGAACACTGAAGCTTTCTTT
TRBD1,-,TRBV6-5,TRBJ2-1,CASSYPGGYNEQFF,TGTGCCAGCAGTTATCCAGGGGGATACAATGAGCAGTTCTTC
-,-,TRBV5-6,TRBJ2-1,CASSPIKEAVLHGDEQFF,TGTGCCAGCAGCCCGATAAAGGAAGCGGTACTACATGGCGATGAGCAGTTCTTC
-,-,TRBV5-4,TRBJ1-2,CASSPPGGSYGYTF,TGTGCCAGCAGTCCGCCCGGAGGGAGCTATGGCTACACCTTC
-,-,TRBV3-1/TRBV3-2,TRBJ1-5,CASSQEISQPQHF,TGTGCCAGCAGCCAAGAGATTAGTCAGCCCCAGCATTTT
TRBD1,-,TRBV19,TRBJ2-3,CASSGRDRGLFRTDTQYF,TGTGCCAGTAGTGGGAGGGACAGGGGCCTATTTAGGACAGATACGCAGTATTTT
TRBD1,-,TRBV27,TRBJ1-5,CASSSSRQGHSNQPQHF,TGTGCCAGCAGTTCCTCCCGACAGGGACATAGCAATCAGCCCCAGCATTTT
TRBD1,-,TRBV9,TRBJ1-3,CASSAYAGTVSLSGNTIYF,TGTGCCAGCAGCGCCTATGCGGGGACAGTTAGCCTCTCTGGAAACACCATATATTTT
-,-,TRBV9,TRBJ1-3,CASSRGGAGNTIYF,TGTGCCAGTTCGCGGGGGGGTGCTGGAAACACCATATATTTT
TRBD1,-,TRBV30,TRBJ1-2,CAWSRTPGGQGYTF,TGTGCCTGGAGTCGGACTCCAGGGGGTCAGGGCTACACCTTC
TRBD1,few,TRBV4-3,TRBJ2-2,CASSQGTGNGGELFF,TGCGCCAGCAGCCAAGGGACAGGAAACGGCGGGGAGCTGTTTTTT
-,once,TRBV25-1,TRBJ2-2,CASTGYGITNTGELFF,TGTGCCAGCACAGGGTATGGGATCACGAACACCGGGGAGCTGTTTTTT
-,-,TRBV9,TRBJ1-3,CASSPNPPGTTGNTIYF,TGTGCCAGCAGCCCGAATCCCCCCGGGACAACTGGAAACACCATATATTTT
TRBD1,-,TRBV4-2,TRBJ1-2,CASSQVRDRAYGYTF,TGTGCCAGCAGCCAAGTACGGGACAGAGCCTATGGCTACACCTTC
-,-,TRBV19,TRBJ1-2,CASSRRQDYGYTF,TGTGCCAGTAGTAGGAGACAGGACTATGGCTACACCTTC
TRBD1,-,TRBV2,TRBJ1-5,CASSTGEPVNQPQHF,TGTGCCAGCAGCACAGGGGAGCCCGTCAATCAGCCCCAGCATTTT
TRBD1,-,TRBV6-5,TRBJ1-1,CASGPDRGRRTEAFF,TGTGCCAGCGGCCCCGACAGGGGGCGAAGGACTGAAGCTTTCTTT
TRBD1,-,TRBV5-4,TRBJ1-2,CASSSVTGKDYGYTF,TGTGCCAGCAGCTCGGTGACAGGGAAGGACTATGGCTACACCTTC
TRBD1,-,TRBV12-3/TRBV12-4,TRBJ1-5,CASNTDRGQPQHF,TGTGCCAGCAACACCGACAGGGGCCAGCCCCAGCATTTT
TRBD1,-,TRBV18,TRBJ2-4,CASSTDRGRDIQYF,TGTGCCAGCTCAACCGACAGGGGGCGGGACATTCAGTACTTC
-,-,TRBV7-2,TRBJ2-3,CASSLAYGDTQYF,TGTGCCAGCAGCTTAGCCTACGGGGATACGCAGTATTTT
-,few,TRBV24-1,TRBJ2-2,CATSDTRGLNTGELFF,TGTGCCACCAGTGATACCAGGGGCCTGAACACCGGGGAGCTGTTTTTT
-,-,TRBV18,TRBJ1-1,CASSPPTVGEAFF,TGTGCCAGCTCACCACCGACGGTCGGGGAAGCTTTCTTT
-,few,TRBV3-1/TRBV3-2,TRBJ1-1,CASSPSGTPEAFF,TGTGCCAGCAGCCCCTCGGGAACTCCTGAAGCTTTCTTT
-,-,TRBV25-1,TRBJ2-7,CASSETELSSYEQYF,TGTGCCAGCAGTGAGACCGAACTATCCTCCTACGAGCAGTACTTC
TRBD2,few,TRBV6-2/TRBV6-3,TRBJ2-1,CASSYPTSGNSYNEQFF,TGTGCCAGCAGTTACCCGACTAGCGGGAACTCCTACAATGAGCAGTTCTTC
-,-,TRBV5-1,TRBJ1-6,CASSLAPSQRGNSPLHF,TGCGCCAGCAGCTTGGCCCCGAGCCAGAGAGGCAATTCACCCCTCCACTTT
-,-,TRBV7-4,TRBJ1-3,CASSLIEQSSGNTIYF,TGTGCCAGCAGCTTAATCGAACAGTCGTCTGGAAACACCATATATTTT
TRBD1,-,TRBV14,TRBJ2-5,CASSQDRGRETQYF,TGTGCCAGCAGCCAGGACAGGGGGCGAGAGACCCAGTACTTC
-,-,TRBV21-1,TRBJ2-1,CASSKKLGGDRVRGEQFF,TGTGCCAGCAGCAAAAAATTGGGGGGGGACAGGGTGAGAGGTGAGCAGTTCTTC
-,-,TRBV9,TRBJ1-4,CASSVQGLANEKLFF,TGTGCCAGCAGCGTCCAGGGCCTAGCTAATGAAAAACTGTTTTTT
-,-,TRBV4-1,TRBJ1-2,CASSQLSARGGHGYTF,TGCGCCAGCAGCCAATTGTCCGCACGGGGTGGGCATGGCTACACCTTC
-,-,TRBV2,TRBJ1-5,CASSEWDLGGGPQHF,TGTGCCAGCAGTGAATGGGATCTGGGAGGTGGGCCCCAGCATTTT
TRBD1,-,TRBV12-3/TRBV12-4,TRBJ2-5,CASSFTGGETQYF,TGTGCCAGCAGTTTCACAGGGGGAGAGACCCAGTACTTC
-,once,TRBV15,TRBJ1-1,CATSRDQDRAFF,TGTGCCACCAGCAGAGATCAAGATCGGGCTTTCTTT
-,-,TRBV6-5,TRBJ1-1,CASTSAKIGAEAFF,TGTGCCAGCACCTCAGCCAAGATAGGAGCTGAAGCTTTCTTT
-,few,TRBV18,TRBJ1-1,CASSQENRVGGFF,TGTGCCAGCTCTCAAGAGAACAGGGTAGGTGGTTTCTTT
TRBD1,few,TRBV19,TRBJ1-3,CASSKDRAFSGNTIYF,TGTGCCAGTAGTAAAGACAGGGCCTTCTCTGGAAACACCATATATTTT
TRBD1,few,TRBV9,TRBJ1-2,CASSVGDEQGTDYGYTF,TGTGCCAGCAGCGTAGGGGATGAACAGGGGACAGACTATGGCTACACCTTC
-,-,TRBV27,TRBJ1-1,CASSPRHINTEAFF,TGTGCCAGCAGTCCCAGACATATCAACACTGAAGCTTTCTTT